This is a list of T cell receptor beta chains from one sample in a study of human T cells and chemical hapten exposure. Each CDR3 protein is one row after TCRdb ran MiXCR on the RACE reads. Here the sample spans 360,000 or so distinct CDR3 sequences, about 6.3% being singletons. The sample in question was whole blood, obtained in connection with sensitization to the hapten diphenylcyclopropenone (DPC). The receptors derive from a woman under 30 with alopecia areata. Some clones in this sample may be carry-over from other donors' samples. Both conserved end residues are part of each CDR3. Fields, in order: V gene, J gene, D gene, clone size, CDR3 protein, CDR3 DNA. The D gene is left open where the match is weak. Clone size is stated in some rows and not others, as once, few, many or a class when expanded.

TRBV12-3/TRBV12-4,TRBJ2-4,-,few,CASSPLRVDIQYF,TGTGCCAGCAGCCCTCTAAGGGTGGACATTCAGTACTTC
TRBV4-1,TRBJ1-2,-,many,CASSSPHDIGYGYTF,TGCGCCAGCAGCAGCCCACACGATATAGGGTATGGCTACACCTTC
TRBV28,TRBJ1-1,TRBD1,-,CASSFRDRYMNTEAFF,TGTGCCAGCAGTTTCAGGGACAGATACATGAACACTGAAGCTTTCTTT
TRBV3-1,TRBJ2-7,TRBD1,-,CASSQDADRRPYEQYF,TGTGCCAGCAGCCAAGATGCGGACAGGCGACCCTACGAGCAGTACTTC
TRBV4-2,TRBJ1-6,-,-,CASSQDHSDTTMRRSPLHF,TGTGCCAGCAGCCAAGATCACAGTGACACGACAATGAGACGATCACCCCTCCACTTT
TRBV7-2,TRBJ2-1,-,-,CASSLSGVPLDEQFF,TGTGCCAGCAGCTTAAGTGGGGTCCCCCTCGATGAGCAGTTCTTC
TRBV5-1,TRBJ1-2,-,many,CASSRDPLNYGYTF,TGCGCCAGCAGCCGGGACCCCCTTAACTATGGCTACACCTTC
TRBV5-1,TRBJ1-2,TRBD1,few,CASSLAGTASYGTF,TGCGCCAGCAGCTTGGCGGGGACAGCCTCCTATGGCACCTTC
TRBV7-9,TRBJ2-3,-,few,CASSWSRGDTQYF,TGTGCCAGCAGCTGGAGCAGAGGGGATACGCAGTATTTT
TRBV20-1,TRBJ1-5,TRBD1,many,CSASPGTGFNQPQHF,TGCAGTGCTAGTCCCGGGACAGGGTTCAATCAGCCCCAGCATTTT
TRBV7-2,TRBJ1-3,TRBD1,few,CASSSGQVFGNTIYF,TGTGCCAGCAGTTCGGGACAGGTTTTTGGAAACACCATATATTTT
TRBV29-1,TRBJ1-2,TRBD1,many,CSVVGQDGYTF,TGCAGCGTTGTGGGACAGGATGGCTACACCTTC
TRBV5-1,TRBJ1-2,TRBD1,many,CASSRGLQSRGYTF,TGCGCCAGCAGCAGGGGGCTCCAGTCGCGCGGCTACACCTTC
TRBV5-1,TRBJ1-3,-,many,CASSLIGGATGNTIYF,TGCGCCAGCAGCTTGATCGGGGGCGCGACAGGAAACACCATATATTTT
TRBV5-1,TRBJ2-7,TRBD1,-,CASSLQGAISYEQYF,TGCGCCAGCAGCTTGCAGGGGGCTATAAGCTACGAGCAGTACTTC
TRBV7-9,TRBJ2-7,TRBD1,-,CASSIGQGSLYEQYF,TGTGCCAGCAGCATCGGACAGGGGAGCCTCTACGAGCAGTACTTC
TRBV4-3,TRBJ2-3,-,many,CASSQEWFGEVWQYF,TGCGCCAGCAGCCAAGAGTGGTTCGGGGAAGTTTGGCAGTATTTT
TRBV2,TRBJ2-3,-,few,CASSGRSSQGADTQYF,TGTGCCAGCAGTGGAAGGTCGAGCCAGGGTGCAGATACGCAGTATTTT
TRBV6-5,TRBJ1-4,-,many,CASSSGVEEKLFF,TGTGCCAGCAGTTCTGGGGTGGAAGAAAAACTGTTTTTT
TRBV20-1,TRBJ2-1,-,few,CSAKGHTDNEQFF,TGCAGTGCTAAGGGACATACAGACAATGAGCAGTTCTTC
TRBV6-4,TRBJ1-2,-,few,CASSDSNSYGYTF,TGTGCCAGCAGTGACTCGAACAGCTATGGCTACACCTTC
TRBV9,TRBJ2-3,-,few,CASSVGTGSTDTQYF,TGTGCCAGCAGCGTCGGCACAGGATCCACAGATACGCAGTATTTT
TRBV11-2,TRBJ1-6,-,many,CASSLARSPYNSPLHF,TGTGCCAGCAGCCTAGCAAGGAGTCCTTATAATTCACCCCTCCACTTT
TRBV6-5,TRBJ1-6,-,few,CASYGPLSSYNSPLHF,TGTGCCAGTTACGGACCGCTGAGCTCCTATAATTCACCCCTCCACTTT
TRBV2,TRBJ2-6,TRBD1,few,CASREQGAAGANVLTF,TGTGCCAGCAGGGAACAGGGGGCTGCTGGGGCCAACGTCCTGACTTTC
TRBV6-2/TRBV6-3,TRBJ2-3,TRBD2,many,CASRLAGIFTDTQYF,TGTGCCAGCAGGCTAGCGGGGATATTCACAGATACGCAGTATTTT
TRBV6-1,TRBJ2-7,-,few,CASTILGGVASHEQYF,TGTGCCAGCACCATCCTTGGAGGGGTAGCTTCCCACGAGCAGTACTTC
TRBV12-5,TRBJ1-5,TRBD1,many,CGGQGEQPQHF,TGTGGGGGGCAGGGGGAACAGCCCCAGCATTTT
TRBV6-2/TRBV6-3,TRBJ2-3,-,few,CASTLTAAPDTQYF,TGTGCCAGCACCCTAACTGCGGCCCCAGATACGCAGTATTTT
TRBV10-3,TRBJ1-5,-,few,CATRELEGNQPQHF,TGTGCCACACGGGAGCTCGAGGGCAATCAGCCCCAGCATTTT
TRBV20-1,TRBJ2-1,TRBD2,many,CSASSTSGGLNEQFF,TGCAGTGCTAGTTCAACTAGCGGGGGTTTAAATGAGCAGTTCTTC
TRBV20-1,TRBJ2-3,-,-,CSAREFATVESTDTQYF,TGCAGTGCTAGAGAGTTTGCGACCGTCGAATCCACAGATACGCAGTATTTT
TRBV9,TRBJ2-7,TRBD1,many,CASSVFAGGNEQYF,TGTGCCAGCAGCGTGTTTGCAGGGGGCAACGAGCAGTACTTC
TRBV5-1,TRBJ1-6,-,few,CASSLAWGENNSPLHF,TGCGCCAGCAGCTTGGCTTGGGGAGAGAATAATTCACCCCTCCACTTT
TRBV5-1,TRBJ1-5,-,-,CASSPDLRRIQPQHF,TGCGCCAGCAGCCCGGACTTGAGGAGAATTCAGCCCCAGCATTTT
TRBV29-1,TRBJ1-2,-,-,CSVEFPGPFYTF,TGCAGCGTTGAGTTCCCCGGGCCTTTCTACACCTTC
TRBV5-1,TRBJ1-1,-,many,CASSLATGGDTEAFF,TGCGCCAGCAGCTTGGCAACCGGTGGGGACACTGAAGCTTTCTTT
TRBV27,TRBJ2-7,TRBD2,-,CASSPILAGVYEQYF,TGTGCCAGCAGTCCCATACTAGCGGGGGTATACGAGCAGTACTTC
TRBV28,TRBJ1-1,-,many,CASSFKIMAAEAFF,TGTGCCAGCAGTTTTAAAATTATGGCGGCTGAAGCTTTCTTT
TRBV12-3/TRBV12-4,TRBJ1-6,-,many,CASRPRSSYNSPLHF,TGTGCCAGCAGGCCACGGAGCTCCTATAATTCACCCCTCCACTTT
TRBV18,TRBJ1-3,-,-,CASSPFPRSSGNTIYF,TGTGCCAGCTCACCTTTTCCTCGGTCCTCTGGAAACACCATATATTTT